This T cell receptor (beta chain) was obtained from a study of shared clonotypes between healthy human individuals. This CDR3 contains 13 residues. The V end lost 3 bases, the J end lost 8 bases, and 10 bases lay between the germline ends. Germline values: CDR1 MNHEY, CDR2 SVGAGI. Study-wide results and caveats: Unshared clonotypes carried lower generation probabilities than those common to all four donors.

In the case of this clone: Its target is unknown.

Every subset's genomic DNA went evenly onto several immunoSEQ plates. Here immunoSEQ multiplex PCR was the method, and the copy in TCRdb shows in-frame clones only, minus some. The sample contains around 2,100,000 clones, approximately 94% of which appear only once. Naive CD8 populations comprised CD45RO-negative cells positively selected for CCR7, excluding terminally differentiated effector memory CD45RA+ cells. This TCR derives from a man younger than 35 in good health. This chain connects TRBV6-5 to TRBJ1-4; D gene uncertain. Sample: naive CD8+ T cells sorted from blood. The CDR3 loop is CASSYAVGEKLFF. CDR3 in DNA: TGTGCCAGCAGTTATGCGGTTGGGGAAAAACTGTTTTTT.